A selection of T cell receptor beta chains follows, all from one sample in a study of blood T cell repertoires in COVID-19. Sequencing used immunoSEQ multiplex PCR; TCRdb keeps in-frame clones, though not all of them. The sample records about 150,000 clones, 76% being singletons. The sample taken for sequencing was peripheral blood. The receptors stem from a man aged 60-69 years with acute or convalescent COVID-19. CDR3s include the opening cysteine and the closing phenylalanine or tryptophan. The listing skips clone size in some rows; elsewhere it reads once, few, many or a size class.

CDR3 protein | V gene | clone size | J gene
CASSISKTGPKSYTF | TRBV19 | - | TRBJ1-2
CASSFNRGDYYGYTF | TRBV5-4 | - | TRBJ1-2
CASRGLIGLADSPYEQYF | TRBV7-9 | - | TRBJ2-7
CASSLPGLTYTDTQYF | TRBV28 | once | TRBJ2-3
CASSSPQGQFF | TRBV12-3/TRBV12-4 | once | TRBJ2-1
CASSLALDRVETQYF | TRBV5-1 | - | TRBJ2-5
CASSPTSNTEAFF | TRBV18 | few | TRBJ1-1
CASSEDRGQETQYF | TRBV2 | few | TRBJ2-5
CASSFSGEYGYTF | TRBV12-3/TRBV12-4 | - | TRBJ1-2
CASSSGQGAGGYTF | TRBV5-1 | - | TRBJ1-2
CASSPGTGRASYNEQFF | TRBV18 | - | TRBJ2-1
CASSRTPLETQYF | TRBV11-3 | - | TRBJ2-5
CASSLLSSTDTQYF | TRBV5-5 | - | TRBJ2-3
CASSLMTGGSGEQFF | TRBV7-2 | - | TRBJ2-1
CASSETAYEQYF | TRBV6-6 | - | TRBJ2-7
CAASSGGGGGYTF | TRBV6-5 | - | TRBJ1-2
CASNAGQGPYEQYF | TRBV2 | few | TRBJ2-7
CASSLRKGAGTGELFF | TRBV3-1/TRBV3-2 | - | TRBJ2-2
CASSSGLLSGNTIYF | TRBV11-1 | - | TRBJ1-3
CASSRETGSYEQYF | TRBV27 | - | TRBJ2-7
CASSYQGASGRYEQYF | TRBV7-9 | - | TRBJ2-7
CASSSGLGGEQYF | TRBV7-8 | - | TRBJ2-7
CASSQGSGGRNEQFF | TRBV14 | - | TRBJ2-1
CASSPRTSGVDTGELFF | TRBV14 | - | TRBJ2-2
CASSPQGETEAFF | TRBV18 | - | TRBJ1-1
CASSFPLARETQYF | TRBV7-9 | - | TRBJ2-5
CASSSLPLSQPQHF | TRBV6-5 | many | TRBJ1-5
CASSRQGGTGELFF | TRBV5-6 | - | TRBJ2-2
CASSLGTGAYEQYF | TRBV19 | - | TRBJ2-7
CASSPGVNLPIETQYF | TRBV5-1 | once | TRBJ2-5
CASSLSWEAGANVLTF | TRBV7-9 | few | TRBJ2-6
CASSLSSGRAVNMYF | TRBV7-3 | - | TRBJ2-3
CASSLTGTGREKLFF | TRBV13 | few | TRBJ1-4
CASSQDSPNTGELFF | TRBV11-2 | few | TRBJ2-2
CASSGRTGGTDTQYF | TRBV5-1 | few | TRBJ2-3
CASSLDVLYEQYF | TRBV5-1 | once | TRBJ2-7
CASSLLGDRAHYEQYF | TRBV7-2 | once | TRBJ2-7
CASMMAGSSYNEQFF | TRBV6-5 | - | TRBJ2-1
CSVEEGNTEAFF | TRBV29-1 | many | TRBJ1-1
CATSRDLSGRANEQFF | TRBV15 | - | TRBJ2-1
CASTRRGALGTDTQYF | TRBV19 | once | TRBJ2-3
CASSVGGAGGPETQYF | TRBV9 | - | TRBJ2-5
CASSQPGVYYGYTF | TRBV3-1/TRBV3-2 | - | TRBJ1-2
CASSQDVNRGVSQGETQYF | TRBV4-1 | - | TRBJ2-5
CASSSLTSGRYNEQFF | TRBV28 | - | TRBJ2-1
CASSLGGQGGRYTF | TRBV28 | - | TRBJ1-2
CASRTADYGYTF | TRBV19 | - | TRBJ1-2